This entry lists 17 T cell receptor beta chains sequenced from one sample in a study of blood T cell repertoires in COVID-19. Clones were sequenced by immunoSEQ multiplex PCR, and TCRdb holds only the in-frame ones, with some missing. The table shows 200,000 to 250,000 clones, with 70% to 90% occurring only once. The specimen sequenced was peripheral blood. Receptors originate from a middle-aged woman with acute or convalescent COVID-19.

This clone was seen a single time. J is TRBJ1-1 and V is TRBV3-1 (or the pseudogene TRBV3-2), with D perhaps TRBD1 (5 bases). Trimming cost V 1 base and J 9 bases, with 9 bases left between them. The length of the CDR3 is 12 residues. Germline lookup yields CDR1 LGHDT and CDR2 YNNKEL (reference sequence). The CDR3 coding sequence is TGTGCCAGCAGCCAAGCAGGGATACAAGCTTTCTTT. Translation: CASSQAGIQAFF.

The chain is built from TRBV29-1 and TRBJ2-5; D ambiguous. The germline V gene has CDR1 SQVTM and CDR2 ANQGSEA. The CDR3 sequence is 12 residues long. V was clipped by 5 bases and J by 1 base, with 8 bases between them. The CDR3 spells CSVTDTQETQYF. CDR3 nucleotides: TGCAGCGTTACCGACACCCAAGAGACCCAGTACTTC.

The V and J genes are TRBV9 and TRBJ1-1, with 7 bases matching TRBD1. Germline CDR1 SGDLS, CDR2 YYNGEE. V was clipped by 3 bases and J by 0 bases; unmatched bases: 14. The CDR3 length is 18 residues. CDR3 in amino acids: CASSGEGGGQVMNTEAFF. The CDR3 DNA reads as TGTGCCAGCAGCGGAGAGGGGGGAGGACAGGTAATGAACACTGAAGCTTTCTTT.

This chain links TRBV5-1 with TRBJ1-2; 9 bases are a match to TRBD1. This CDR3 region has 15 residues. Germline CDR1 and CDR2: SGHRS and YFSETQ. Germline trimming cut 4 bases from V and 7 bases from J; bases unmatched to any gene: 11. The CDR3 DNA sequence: TGCGCCAGCAGCCCATTCCCGGGACAGGGATTTGGCTACACCTTC. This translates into CASSPFPGQGFGYTF.

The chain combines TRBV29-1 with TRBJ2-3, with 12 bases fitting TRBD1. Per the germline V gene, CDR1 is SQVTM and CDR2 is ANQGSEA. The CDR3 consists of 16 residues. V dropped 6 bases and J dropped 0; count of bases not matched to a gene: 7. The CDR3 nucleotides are TGCAGCGTCCACCTCGGGACAGGGGGCAGCACAGATACGCAGTATTTT. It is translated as CSVHLGTGGSTDTQYF.

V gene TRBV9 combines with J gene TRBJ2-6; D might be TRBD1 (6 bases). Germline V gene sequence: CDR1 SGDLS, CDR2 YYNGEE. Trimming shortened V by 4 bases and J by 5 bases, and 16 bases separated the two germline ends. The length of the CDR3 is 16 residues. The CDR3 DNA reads TGTGCCAGCAGCATGAGACAGGACGGGAGGGCCAACGTCCTGACTTTC. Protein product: CASSMRQDGRANVLTF.

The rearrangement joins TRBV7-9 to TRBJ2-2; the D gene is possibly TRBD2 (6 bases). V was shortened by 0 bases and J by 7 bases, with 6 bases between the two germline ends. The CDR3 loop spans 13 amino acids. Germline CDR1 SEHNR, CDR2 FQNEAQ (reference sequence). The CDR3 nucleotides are TGTGCCAGCAGCTTAGCGCGGGACGGGGAGCTGTTTTTT. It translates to CASSLARDGELFF.

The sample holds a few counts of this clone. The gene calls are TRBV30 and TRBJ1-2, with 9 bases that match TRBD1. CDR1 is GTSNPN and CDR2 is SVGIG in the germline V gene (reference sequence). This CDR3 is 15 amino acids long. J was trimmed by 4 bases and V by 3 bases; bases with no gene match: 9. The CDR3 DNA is TGTGCCTGGAGCCCCCGGGGACAGGGCCCCTATGGCTACACCTTC. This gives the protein CAWSPRGQGPYGYTF. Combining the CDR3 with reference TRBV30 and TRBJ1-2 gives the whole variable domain SQTIHQWPATLVQPVGSPLSLECTVEGTSNPNLYWYRQAAGRGLQLLFYSVGIGQISSEVPQNLSASRPQDRQFILSSKKLLLSDSGFYLCAWSPRGQGPYGYTFGSGTRLTVV.

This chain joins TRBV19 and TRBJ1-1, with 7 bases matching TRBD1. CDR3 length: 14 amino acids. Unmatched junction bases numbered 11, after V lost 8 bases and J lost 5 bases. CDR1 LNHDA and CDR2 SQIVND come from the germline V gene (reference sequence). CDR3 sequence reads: CASGGRGRGTEAFF. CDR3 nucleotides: TGTGCCAGTGGCGGGAGGGGGCGAGGAACTGAAGCTTTCTTT.

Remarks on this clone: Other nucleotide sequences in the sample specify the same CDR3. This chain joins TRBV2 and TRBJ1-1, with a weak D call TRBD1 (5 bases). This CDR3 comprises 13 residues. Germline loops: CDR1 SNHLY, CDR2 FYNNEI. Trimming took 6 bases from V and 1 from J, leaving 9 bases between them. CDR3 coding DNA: TGTGCCAGCAGCCGCCAGGGGAACACTGAAGCTTTCTTT. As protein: CASSRQGNTEAFF.

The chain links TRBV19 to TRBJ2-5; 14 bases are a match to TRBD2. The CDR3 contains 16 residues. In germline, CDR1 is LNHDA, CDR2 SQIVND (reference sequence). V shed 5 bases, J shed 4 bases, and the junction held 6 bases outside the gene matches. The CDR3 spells CASSPRGLAGGETQYF. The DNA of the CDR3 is TGTGCCAGTAGTCCGCGCGGACTAGCGGGGGGAGAGACCCAGTACTTC. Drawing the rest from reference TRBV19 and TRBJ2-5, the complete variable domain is DGGITQSPKYLFRKEGQNVTLSCEQNLNHDAMYWYRQDPGQGLRLIYYSQIVNDFQKGDIAEGYSVSREKKESFPLTVTSAQKNPTAFYLCASSPRGLAGGETQYFGPGTRLLVL.

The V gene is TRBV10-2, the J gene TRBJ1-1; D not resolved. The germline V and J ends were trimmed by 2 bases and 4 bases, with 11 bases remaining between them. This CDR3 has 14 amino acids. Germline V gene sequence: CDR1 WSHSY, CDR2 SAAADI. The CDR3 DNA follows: TGCGCCAGCAGTGAGACCGCCTGGAGCACTGAAGCTTTCTTT. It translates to CASSETAWSTEAFF.

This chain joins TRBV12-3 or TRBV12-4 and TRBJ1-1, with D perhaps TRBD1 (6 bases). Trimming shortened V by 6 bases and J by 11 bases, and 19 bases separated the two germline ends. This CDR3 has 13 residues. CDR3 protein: CASRPQGSVLAFF. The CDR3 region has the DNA TGTGCCAGCAGGCCACAGGGAAGTGTCTTGGCTTTCTTT.

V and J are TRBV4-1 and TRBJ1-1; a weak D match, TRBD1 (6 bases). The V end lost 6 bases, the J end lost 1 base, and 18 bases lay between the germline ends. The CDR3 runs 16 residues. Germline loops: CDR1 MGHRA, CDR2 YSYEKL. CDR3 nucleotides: TGCGCCAGCAGTCCGCGCGGGGGCCCAGGGAACACTGAAGCTTTCTTT. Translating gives CASSPRGGPGNTEAFF.

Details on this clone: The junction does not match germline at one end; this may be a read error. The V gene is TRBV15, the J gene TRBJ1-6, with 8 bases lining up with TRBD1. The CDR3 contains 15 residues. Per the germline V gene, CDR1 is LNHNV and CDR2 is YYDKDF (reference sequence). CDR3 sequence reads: CATSGDLGQGSPLHF. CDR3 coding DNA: TGTGCCACCAGCGGAGATCTCGGACAGGGTTCACCCCTCCACTTT. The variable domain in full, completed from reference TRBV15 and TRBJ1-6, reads DAMVIQNPRYQVTQFGKPVTLSCSQTLNHNVMYWYQQKSSQAPKLLFHYYDKDFNNEADTPDNFQSRRPNTSFCFLDIRSPGLGDTAMYLCATSGDLGQGSPLHFGNGTRLTVT.

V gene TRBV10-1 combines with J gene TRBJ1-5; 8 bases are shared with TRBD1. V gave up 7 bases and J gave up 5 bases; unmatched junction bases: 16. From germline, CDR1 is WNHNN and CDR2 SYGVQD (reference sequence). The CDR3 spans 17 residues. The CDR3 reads CASTKRKGQGKYQPQHF. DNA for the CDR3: TGCGCCAGCACCAAACGGAAAGGACAGGGAAAGTATCAGCCCCAGCATTTT.

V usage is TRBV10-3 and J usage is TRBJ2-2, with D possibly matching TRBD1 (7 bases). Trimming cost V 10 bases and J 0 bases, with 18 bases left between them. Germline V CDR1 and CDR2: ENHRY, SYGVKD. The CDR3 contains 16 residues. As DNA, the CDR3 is TGTGCCAGTTTGATGGGGGGACAGCCGAACACCGGGGAGCTGTTTTTT. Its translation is CASLMGGQPNTGELFF.